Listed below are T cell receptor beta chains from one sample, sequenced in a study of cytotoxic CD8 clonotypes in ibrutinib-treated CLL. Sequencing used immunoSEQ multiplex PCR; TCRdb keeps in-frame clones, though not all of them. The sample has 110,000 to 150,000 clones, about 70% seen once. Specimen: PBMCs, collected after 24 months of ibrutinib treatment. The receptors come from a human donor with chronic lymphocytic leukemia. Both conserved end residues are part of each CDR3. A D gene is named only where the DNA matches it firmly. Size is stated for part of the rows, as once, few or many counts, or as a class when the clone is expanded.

CDR3 protein: CAWRRGKDSGNTIYF
CDR3 DNA: TGTGCCTGGAGACGGGGGAAGGACTCTGGAAACACCATATATTTT
clone size: .
J gene: TRBJ1-3
D gene: .
V gene: TRBV30

CDR3 protein: CASSLDGVGSYNEQFF
CDR3 DNA: TGTGCCAGCAGTTTAGACGGGGTGGGCTCCTACAATGAGCAGTTCTTC
clone size: .
J gene: TRBJ2-1
D gene: .
V gene: TRBV27

CDR3 protein: CASSLQREQYF
CDR3 DNA: TGTGCCAGCAGTCTTCAGAGGGAGCAGTACTTC
clone size: few
J gene: TRBJ2-7
D gene: .
V gene: TRBV28

CDR3 protein: CASSPTGRDYEQYF
CDR3 DNA: TGTGCCAGCAGCCCGACAGGGAGGGACTACGAGCAGTACTTC
clone size: .
J gene: TRBJ2-7
D gene: .
V gene: TRBV7-3

CDR3 protein: CASGRDSTATQYF
CDR3 DNA: TGTGCCAGCGGCCGGGACTCCACCGCTACGCAGTATTTT
clone size: .
J gene: TRBJ2-3
D gene: .
V gene: TRBV7-9

CDR3 protein: CASRPPGQGVLREQYF
CDR3 DNA: TGTGCCAGCAGACCTCCGGGACAGGGAGTCCTACGGGAGCAGTACTTC
clone size: few
J gene: TRBJ2-7
D gene: TRBD1
V gene: TRBV27

CDR3 protein: CASSLGASGNTDTQYF
CDR3 DNA: TGTGCCAGCAGCTTAGGCGCGTCGGGGAACACAGATACGCAGTATTTT
clone size: .
J gene: TRBJ2-3
D gene: .
V gene: TRBV7-2

CDR3 protein: CASTLLGSHQETQYF
CDR3 DNA: TGCGCCAGCACCCTCCTTGGGAGCCACCAAGAGACCCAGTACTTC
clone size: .
J gene: TRBJ2-5
D gene: .
V gene: TRBV5-1

CDR3 protein: CASSRSGGLDTQYF
CDR3 DNA: TGTGCCAGCAGCCGAAGCGGGGGCCTAGATACGCAGTATTTT
clone size: once
J gene: TRBJ2-3
D gene: TRBD2
V gene: TRBV28

CDR3 protein: CASSRTPLAGTYNEQFF
CDR3 DNA: TGTGCCAGCAGCCGAACCCCCCTTGCGGGGACCTACAATGAGCAGTTCTTC
clone size: once
J gene: TRBJ2-1
D gene: .
V gene: TRBV14

CDR3 protein: CASTTQGGGELFF
CDR3 DNA: TGTGCCAGCACCACCCAGGGTGGCGGGGAGCTGTTTTTT
clone size: few
J gene: TRBJ2-2
D gene: .
V gene: TRBV7-9

CDR3 protein: CAGSADGYTGELFF
CDR3 DNA: TGTGCCGGCAGCGCGGACGGATACACCGGGGAGCTGTTTTTT
clone size: .
J gene: TRBJ2-2
D gene: .
V gene: TRBV13

CDR3 protein: CASSASGTYEQYF
CDR3 DNA: TGTGCCAGCAGCGCTAGCGGGACCTACGAGCAGTACTTC
clone size: .
J gene: TRBJ2-7
D gene: TRBD2
V gene: TRBV5-8

CDR3 protein: CASSTPWGPGNTIYF
CDR3 DNA: TGTGCCAGCAGTACGCCCTGGGGCCCTGGAAACACCATATATTTT
clone size: .
J gene: TRBJ1-3
D gene: .
V gene: TRBV28

CDR3 protein: CASSPVGGRQETQYF
CDR3 DNA: TGTGCCAGCAGCCCAGTGGGAGGGCGACAAGAGACCCAGTACTTC
clone size: few
J gene: TRBJ2-5
D gene: TRBD2
V gene: TRBV9

CDR3 protein: CASSQGPFDPTDTQYF
CDR3 DNA: TGTGCCAGCAGCCAAGGGCCGTTCGACCCCACAGATACGCAGTATTTT
clone size: .
J gene: TRBJ2-3
D gene: .
V gene: TRBV4-2

CDR3 protein: CASSRGGYGHTF
CDR3 DNA: TGTGCCAGCAGCCGGGGAGGGTATGGCCACACCTTC
clone size: .
J gene: TRBJ1-2
D gene: .
V gene: TRBV4-2

CDR3 protein: CASTSYGAGSITGELFF
CDR3 DNA: TGTGCCAGCACCTCATATGGGGCGGGGTCGATCACCGGGGAGCTGTTTTTT
clone size: few
J gene: TRBJ2-2
D gene: .
V gene: TRBV28

CDR3 protein: CAIRDRGSQPQHF
CDR3 DNA: TGTGCCATCAGGGACAGGGGTTCTCAGCCCCAGCATTTT
clone size: .
J gene: TRBJ1-5
D gene: TRBD1
V gene: TRBV10-3

CDR3 protein: CASARGAGETQYF
CDR3 DNA: TGTGCCAGCGCCCGCGGGGCGGGCGAGACCCAGTACTTC
clone size: .
J gene: TRBJ2-5
D gene: .
V gene: TRBV2

CDR3 protein: CASSRSPTSGPSYEQYF
CDR3 DNA: TGTGCCAGCAGCCGCAGCCCAACTAGCGGACCCTCCTACGAGCAGTACTTC
clone size: .
J gene: TRBJ2-7
D gene: TRBD2
V gene: TRBV28

CDR3 protein: CASSPRLAGNYEQYF
CDR3 DNA: TGCGCCAGCAGCCCGAGACTAGCGGGGAACTACGAGCAGTACTTC
clone size: .
J gene: TRBJ2-7
D gene: TRBD2
V gene: TRBV5-1

CDR3 protein: CASRVGRAEKLFF
CDR3 DNA: TGTGCCAGCAGGGTGGGGAGGGCTGAAAAACTGTTTTTT
clone size: .
J gene: TRBJ1-4
D gene: .
V gene: TRBV2

CDR3 protein: CASNPGQEANEQFF
CDR3 DNA: TGTGCCAGCAACCCGGGACAGGAGGCCAATGAGCAGTTCTTC
clone size: few
J gene: TRBJ2-1
D gene: TRBD1
V gene: TRBV6-1

CDR3 protein: CASSQEGIREAFF
CDR3 DNA: TGTGCCAGCAGCCAAGAAGGGATCCGTGAAGCTTTCTTT
clone size: few
J gene: TRBJ1-1
D gene: .
V gene: TRBV4-2

CDR3 protein: CASSVGLPGADTQYF
CDR3 DNA: TGTGCCAGCAGCGTAGGACTACCAGGGGCAGATACGCAGTATTTT
clone size: once
J gene: TRBJ2-3
D gene: .
V gene: TRBV9

CDR3 protein: CASSHDSTDTQYF
CDR3 DNA: TGTGCCAGCAGCCACGATAGCACAGATACGCAGTATTTT
clone size: .
J gene: TRBJ2-3
D gene: .
V gene: TRBV5-6

CDR3 protein: CASSPTGQMNTEAFF
CDR3 DNA: TGTGCCAGCAGCCCTACGGGACAAATGAACACTGAAGCTTTCTTT
clone size: .
J gene: TRBJ1-1
D gene: .
V gene: TRBV9

CDR3 protein: CASSRDSRADTQYF
CDR3 DNA: TGTGCCAGCAGTAGGGACTCCCGGGCAGATACGCAGTATTTT
clone size: .
J gene: TRBJ2-3
D gene: .
V gene: TRBV7-2

CDR3 protein: CASSGRLAGGTDTQYF
CDR3 DNA: TGCGCCAGCAGCGGAAGACTAGCGGGGGGCACAGATACGCAGTATTTT
clone size: .
J gene: TRBJ2-3
D gene: TRBD2
V gene: TRBV5-1

CDR3 protein: CASSPSGTGTYEQYF
CDR3 DNA: TGTGCCAGCAGCCCATCCGGGACAGGAACCTACGAGCAGTACTTC
clone size: .
J gene: TRBJ2-7
D gene: TRBD1
V gene: TRBV9

CDR3 protein: CASSQSGAEQYF
CDR3 DNA: TGCGCCAGCAGCCAATCCGGTGCGGAGCAGTACTTC
clone size: .
J gene: TRBJ2-7
D gene: .
V gene: TRBV4-3

CDR3 protein: CASSLVGTGTRGEQYF
CDR3 DNA: TGTGCCAGCAGCTTAGTCGGGACGGGAACTCGGGGCGAGCAGTACTTC
clone size: .
J gene: TRBJ2-7
D gene: .
V gene: TRBV7-9

CDR3 protein: CASSQDLGASSEKLFF
CDR3 DNA: TGCGCCAGCAGCCAAGATCTTGGGGCCAGCTCCGAAAAACTGTTTTTT
clone size: .
J gene: TRBJ1-4
D gene: .
V gene: TRBV4-3

CDR3 protein: CASSDWQPQHF
CDR3 DNA: TGTGCCAGCAGTGATTGGCAGCCCCAGCATTTT
clone size: few
J gene: TRBJ1-5
D gene: .
V gene: TRBV28

CDR3 protein: CASSLGWGVRDYEQYF
CDR3 DNA: TGCGCCAGCAGCTTGGGATGGGGCGTCCGGGACTACGAGCAGTACTTC
clone size: once
J gene: TRBJ2-7
D gene: .
V gene: TRBV5-1

CDR3 protein: CAWSRSSYNSPLHF
CDR3 DNA: TGTGCCTGGAGTCGGAGCTCCTATAATTCACCCCTCCACTTT
clone size: many
J gene: TRBJ1-6
D gene: .
V gene: TRBV30

CDR3 protein: CASSLGGGLVAYEQYF
CDR3 DNA: TGTGCCAGCAGCTTAGGGGGAGGGCTAGTTGCCTACGAGCAGTACTTC
clone size: .
J gene: TRBJ2-7
D gene: TRBD2
V gene: TRBV7-2

CDR3 protein: CASKKASGRAGEQFF
CDR3 DNA: TGTGCCAGCAAGAAGGCTAGCGGGCGGGCGGGTGAGCAGTTCTTC
clone size: once
J gene: TRBJ2-1
D gene: TRBD2
V gene: TRBV2

CDR3 protein: CASSPLGGFAGWTEAFF
CDR3 DNA: TGTGCCAGCTCACCACTTGGGGGGTTTGCGGGGTGGACTGAAGCTTTCTTT
clone size: .
J gene: TRBJ1-1
D gene: .
V gene: TRBV18

CDR3 protein: CASSPPSGTQYF
CDR3 DNA: TGTGCCAGCAGCCCCCCTAGCGGGACGCAGTATTTT
clone size: .
J gene: TRBJ2-3
D gene: TRBD2
V gene: TRBV11-1

CDR3 protein: CSVRGRGETQYF
CDR3 DNA: TGCAGCGTCAGGGGGCGGGGTGAGACCCAGTACTTC
clone size: .
J gene: TRBJ2-5
D gene: TRBD1
V gene: TRBV29-1

CDR3 protein: CAISEWAAPNTGELFF
CDR3 DNA: TGTGCCATCAGTGAGTGGGCAGCCCCGAACACCGGGGAGCTGTTTTTT
clone size: few
J gene: TRBJ2-2
D gene: .
V gene: TRBV10-3

CDR3 protein: CASSPPSGELFF
CDR3 DNA: TGTGCTAGCAGCCCACCTTCCGGGGAGCTGTTTTTT
clone size: many
J gene: TRBJ2-2
D gene: .
V gene: TRBV7-7

CDR3 protein: CASSPTSGEEYF
CDR3 DNA: TGTGCCAGCAGCCCGACTAGCGGGGAGGAGTATTTT
clone size: .
J gene: TRBJ2-3
D gene: TRBD2
V gene: TRBV6-5

CDR3 protein: CASSIDREGGYTF
CDR3 DNA: TGTGCCAGCAGCATCGACAGGGAGGGCGGCTACACCTTC
clone size: few
J gene: TRBJ1-2
D gene: TRBD1
V gene: TRBV11-2

CDR3 protein: CASSRQGFGNQPQHF
CDR3 DNA: TGTGCCAGCAGCCGACAGGGGTTCGGCAATCAGCCCCAGCATTTT
clone size: .
J gene: TRBJ1-5
D gene: TRBD1
V gene: TRBV28

CDR3 protein: CASSLSWGDTDTQYF
CDR3 DNA: TGTGCCAGCAGTTTAAGTTGGGGGGACACAGATACGCAGTATTTT
clone size: .
J gene: TRBJ2-3
D gene: .
V gene: TRBV27

CDR3 protein: CAISVGGSSTDTQYF
CDR3 DNA: TGTGCCATCAGCGTGGGGGGGTCTAGCACAGATACGCAGTATTTT
clone size: .
J gene: TRBJ2-3
D gene: TRBD2
V gene: TRBV10-3

CDR3 protein: CASSQEAGDTQYF
CDR3 DNA: TGCGCCAGCAGCCAAGAAGCAGGGGATACGCAGTATTTT
clone size: .
J gene: TRBJ2-3
D gene: .
V gene: TRBV4-3

CDR3 protein: CASSPGAGGNSYEQYF
CDR3 DNA: TGCGCCAGCAGCCCGGGAGCGGGAGGAAACTCCTACGAGCAGTACTTC
clone size: .
J gene: TRBJ2-7
D gene: TRBD2
V gene: TRBV5-1

CDR3 protein: CASKGTWTDTQYF
CDR3 DNA: TGTGCCAGCAAAGGGACTTGGACAGATACGCAGTATTTT
clone size: .
J gene: TRBJ2-3
D gene: .
V gene: TRBV27

CDR3 protein: CASSQALPGLLKVGTGELFF
CDR3 DNA: TGCGCCAGCAGCCAAGCTTTGCCGGGACTACTTAAAGTGGGCACCGGGGAGCTGTTTTTT
clone size: few
J gene: TRBJ2-2
D gene: TRBD2
V gene: TRBV4-3

CDR3 protein: CASSLSGPGAGAFF
CDR3 DNA: TGTGCCAGCAGTTTATCTGGTCCGGGGGCCGGAGCTTTCTTT
clone size: .
J gene: TRBJ1-1
D gene: .
V gene: TRBV27

CDR3 protein: CASSLGTGGLYEQYF
CDR3 DNA: TGTGCCAGCAGCTTAGGGACAGGGGGCCTCTACGAGCAGTACTTC
clone size: few
J gene: TRBJ2-7
D gene: TRBD1
V gene: TRBV7-2

CDR3 protein: CASSPGQLNTEAFF
CDR3 DNA: TGTGCCAGCTCCCCCGGACAGTTGAACACTGAAGCTTTCTTT
clone size: .
J gene: TRBJ1-1
D gene: .
V gene: TRBV18

CDR3 protein: CASSMVGGPTGELFF
CDR3 DNA: TGTGCCAGTAGTATGGTGGGAGGGCCGACCGGGGAGCTGTTTTTT
clone size: .
J gene: TRBJ2-2
D gene: TRBD2
V gene: TRBV19